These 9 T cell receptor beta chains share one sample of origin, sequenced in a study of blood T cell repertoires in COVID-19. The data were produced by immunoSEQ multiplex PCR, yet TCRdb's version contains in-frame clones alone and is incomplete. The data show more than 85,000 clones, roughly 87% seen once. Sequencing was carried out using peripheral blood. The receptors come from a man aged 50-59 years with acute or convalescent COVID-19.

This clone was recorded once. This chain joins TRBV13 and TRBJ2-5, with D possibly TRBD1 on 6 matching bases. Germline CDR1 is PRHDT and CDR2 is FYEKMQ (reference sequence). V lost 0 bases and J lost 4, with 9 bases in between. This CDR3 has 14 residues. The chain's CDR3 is CASSLGQGRETQYF. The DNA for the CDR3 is TGTGCCAGCAGCTTAGGACAGGGACGAGAGACCCAGTACTTC.

The chain's CDR3 is CASSEGASVNQPQHF. DNA for the CDR3: TGTGCCAGCAGTGAAGGGGCGTCGGTCAATCAGCCCCAGCATTTT. The rearrangement uses TRBV28 and TRBJ1-5, with D possibly being TRBD1 (5 bases). The germline V gene has CDR1 MDHEN and CDR2 SYDVKM. The V gene lost 5 bases and the J gene lost 3 bases, with 14 bases spanning the gap. CDR3 length: 15 amino acids.

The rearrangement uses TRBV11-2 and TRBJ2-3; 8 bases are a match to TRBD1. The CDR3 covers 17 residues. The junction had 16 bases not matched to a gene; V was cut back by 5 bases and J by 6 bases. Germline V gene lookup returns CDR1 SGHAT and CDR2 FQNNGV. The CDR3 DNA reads TGTGCCAGCAGCCCAATGACAGGGGTGGGGGGCGTGGATACGCAGTATTTT. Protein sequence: CASSPMTGVGGVDTQYF.

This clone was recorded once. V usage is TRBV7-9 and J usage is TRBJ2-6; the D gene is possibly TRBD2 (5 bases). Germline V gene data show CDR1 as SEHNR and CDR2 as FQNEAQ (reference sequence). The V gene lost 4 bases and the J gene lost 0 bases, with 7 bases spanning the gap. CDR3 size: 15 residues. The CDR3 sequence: CASSSGDSGANVLTF. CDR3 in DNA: TGTGCCAGCAGCTCCGGGGACTCTGGGGCCAACGTCCTGACTTTC. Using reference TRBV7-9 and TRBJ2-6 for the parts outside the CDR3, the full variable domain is DTGVSQNPRHKITKRGQNVTFRCDPISEHNRLYWYRQTLGQGPEFLTYFQNEAQLEKSRLLSDRFSAERPKGSFSTLEIQRTEQGDSAMYLCASSSGDSGANVLTFGAGSRLTVL.

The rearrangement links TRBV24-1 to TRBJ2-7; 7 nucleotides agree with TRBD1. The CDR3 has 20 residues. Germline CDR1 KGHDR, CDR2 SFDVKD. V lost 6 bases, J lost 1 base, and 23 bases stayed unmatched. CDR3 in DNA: TGTGCCACCAGTCCCGTTTTTTTATGGTCTGGGACAGTTTCATCCTACGAGCAGTACTTC. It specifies CATSPVFLWSGTVSSYEQYF.

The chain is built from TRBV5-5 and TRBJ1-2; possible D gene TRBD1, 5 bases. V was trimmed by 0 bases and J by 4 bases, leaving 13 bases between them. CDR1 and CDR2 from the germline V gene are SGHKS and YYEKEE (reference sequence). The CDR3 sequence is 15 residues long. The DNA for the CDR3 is TGTGCCAGCAGCTTGGGGCCTGCCAGGGCCTATGGCTACACCTTC. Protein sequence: CASSLGPARAYGYTF.

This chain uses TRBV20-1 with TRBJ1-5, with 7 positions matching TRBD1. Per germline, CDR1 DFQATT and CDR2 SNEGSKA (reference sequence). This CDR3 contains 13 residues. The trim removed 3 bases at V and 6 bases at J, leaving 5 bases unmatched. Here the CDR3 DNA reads TGCAGTGCTAGTTACAGGGGTGTTCAGCCCCAGCATTTT. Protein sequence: CSASYRGVQPQHF.

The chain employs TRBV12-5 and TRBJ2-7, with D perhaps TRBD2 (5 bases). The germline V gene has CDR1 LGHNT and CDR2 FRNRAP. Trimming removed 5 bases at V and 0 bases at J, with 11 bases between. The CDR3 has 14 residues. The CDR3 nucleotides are TGTGCTAGTGGTCCGACCGGGGACTCCTACGAGCAGTACTTC. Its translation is CASGPTGDSYEQYF.

The DNA of the CDR3 is TGTGCCAGCAGCCAAGAGGCGGGACAGGGCTATGGCTACACCTTC. This encodes CASSQEAGQGYGYTF. The chain is built from TRBV4-2 and TRBJ1-2; 9 positions match TRBD1. Germline trimming cut 0 bases from V and 4 bases from J; bases unmatched to any gene: 3. CDR3 size: 15 residues. The germline gives CDR1 LGHNA, CDR2 YNFKEQ.